Listed below are T cell receptor beta chains from one sample, sequenced in a study of shared clonotypes between healthy human individuals. TCRdb keeps only in-frame clones here, not all; method: immunoSEQ multiplex PCR. The sample gives roughly 2.1 million clones, about 93% of which show up once; 1.5% to 2% is in the top ten. Material for sequencing was naive CD8+ T cells from PBMCs. The source of these receptors is a man aged 18 to 29 in good health. Some clones in this sample may be carry-over from other donors' samples. CDR3s include the opening cysteine and the closing phenylalanine or tryptophan.

>15|TRBV5-4
CASSFKREKADTQYF
>16|TRBV2
CASSEWGSGDLYEQYF
>18|TRBV9
CASSPSPLAGDRTDTQYF
>15|TRBV6-1
CASSDLGEGAHGYTF
>14|TRBV13
CASSTPSSIAEQFF
>11|TRBV5-8
CASSLGQLEHF
>17|TRBV6-1
CASSEALPMGRHYGYTF
>22|TRBV4-1
CASSQDQAGGPPSLSGANVLTF
>16|TRBV18
CASSPQGEVRSEKLFF
>13|TRBV13
CASSLPSEGKLFF
>15|TRBV6-6
CASSYHSATNEKLFF